This TCR beta chain appears in the sequencing data of a study of Ad26.COV2.S vaccination and SARS-CoV-2 variants. Whole-study results and caveats: In TCR breadth and depth analyses, total T cell responses may have been underestimated.

Here immunoSEQ multiplex PCR was the method, and the copy in TCRdb shows in-frame clones only, minus some. The profile shows roughly 460,000 clones, roughly 87% of them singletons. To note about this clone: The antigen remains undetermined.

CDR1 MNHEY and CDR2 SVGEGT come from the germline V gene. V dropped 5 bases and J dropped 0 bases, with 14 bases sitting between them. This CDR3 contains 15 residues. Treatment: around 19 received Ad26.COV2.S at low or high dose, single or two shots; about five received placebo; per-sample allocation not given. Sampling occurred on day 63 after the first vaccine or placebo injection. An 18-55-year-old adult in Boston served as donor. The chain links TRBV6-2 or TRBV6-3 to TRBJ2-7; D may be TRBD2 (5 bases). The specimen was peripheral blood, collected in a trial of Ad26.COV2.S vaccine versus placebo. The sequence was obtained from a person between 18 and 59 years old who received the Ad26.COV2.S COVID-19 vaccine or a placebo. The CDR3: CASSPREGSSYEQYF. DNA for the CDR3: TGTGCCAGCAGTCCCCGGGAAGGGAGCTCCTACGAGCAGTACTTC.